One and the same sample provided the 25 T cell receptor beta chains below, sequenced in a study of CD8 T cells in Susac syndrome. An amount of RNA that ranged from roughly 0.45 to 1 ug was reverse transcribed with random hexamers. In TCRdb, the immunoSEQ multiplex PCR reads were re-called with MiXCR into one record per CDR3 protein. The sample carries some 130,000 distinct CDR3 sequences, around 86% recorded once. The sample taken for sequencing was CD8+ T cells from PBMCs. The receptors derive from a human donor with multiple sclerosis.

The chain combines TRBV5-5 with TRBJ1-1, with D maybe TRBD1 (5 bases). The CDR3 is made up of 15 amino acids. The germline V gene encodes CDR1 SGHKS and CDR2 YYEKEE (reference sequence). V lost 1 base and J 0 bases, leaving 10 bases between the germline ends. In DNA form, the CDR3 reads TGTGCCAGCAGCTTGTACGGGACCGTGAACACTGAAGCTTTCTTT. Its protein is CASSLYGTVNTEAFF.

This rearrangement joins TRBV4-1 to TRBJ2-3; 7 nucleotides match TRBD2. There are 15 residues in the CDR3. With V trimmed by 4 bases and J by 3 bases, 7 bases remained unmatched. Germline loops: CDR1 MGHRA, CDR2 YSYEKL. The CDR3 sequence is CASSPYMRGTDTQYF. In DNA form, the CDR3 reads TGCGCCAGCAGCCCGTATATGCGGGGGACAGATACGCAGTATTTT.

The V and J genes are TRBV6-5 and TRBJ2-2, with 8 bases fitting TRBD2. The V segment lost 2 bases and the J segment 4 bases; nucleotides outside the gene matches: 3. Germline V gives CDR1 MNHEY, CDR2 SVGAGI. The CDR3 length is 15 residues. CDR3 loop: CASSYAGGATGELFF. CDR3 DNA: TGTGCCAGCAGTTACGCGGGAGGTGCCACCGGGGAGCTGTTTTTT.

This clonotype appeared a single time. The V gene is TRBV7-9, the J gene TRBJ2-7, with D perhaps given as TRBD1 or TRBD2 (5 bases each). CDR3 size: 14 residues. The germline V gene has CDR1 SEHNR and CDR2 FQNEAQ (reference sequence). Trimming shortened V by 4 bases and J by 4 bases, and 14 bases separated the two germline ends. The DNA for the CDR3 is TGTGCCAGCAGCTACTCCGGGACCGTATACGAGCAGTACGTC. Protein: CASSYSGTVYEQYV.

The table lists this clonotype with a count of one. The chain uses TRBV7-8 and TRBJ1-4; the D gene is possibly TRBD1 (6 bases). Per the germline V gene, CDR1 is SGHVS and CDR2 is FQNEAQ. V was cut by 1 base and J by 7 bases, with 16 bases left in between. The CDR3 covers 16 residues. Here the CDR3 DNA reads TGTGCCAGCAGCTTAGGAGGGGGGACCCTGGTTGAAAAACTGTTTTTT. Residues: CASSLGGGTLVEKLFF.

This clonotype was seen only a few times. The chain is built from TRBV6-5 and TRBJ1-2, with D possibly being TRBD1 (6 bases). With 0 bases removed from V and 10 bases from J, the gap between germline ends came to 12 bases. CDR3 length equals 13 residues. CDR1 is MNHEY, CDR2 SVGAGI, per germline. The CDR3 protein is CASSYSDRHPYTF. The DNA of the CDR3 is TGTGCCAGCAGTTACTCTGACAGGCACCCCTACACCTTC.

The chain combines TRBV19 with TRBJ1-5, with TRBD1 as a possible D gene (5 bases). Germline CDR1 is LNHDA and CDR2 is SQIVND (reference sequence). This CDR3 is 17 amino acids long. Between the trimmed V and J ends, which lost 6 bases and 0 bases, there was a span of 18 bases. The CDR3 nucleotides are TGTGCCAGTAGCCCAGGGACCCGCTTAACTAGCAATCAGCCCCAGCATTTT. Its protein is CASSPGTRLTSNQPQHF.

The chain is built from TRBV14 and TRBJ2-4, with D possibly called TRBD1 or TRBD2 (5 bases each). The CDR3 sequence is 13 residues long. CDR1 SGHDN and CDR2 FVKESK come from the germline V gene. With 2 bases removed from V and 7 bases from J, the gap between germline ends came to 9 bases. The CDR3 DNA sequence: TGTGCCAGCAGCCAATCAGGGAGTAACATTCAGTACTTC. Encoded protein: CASSQSGSNIQYF.

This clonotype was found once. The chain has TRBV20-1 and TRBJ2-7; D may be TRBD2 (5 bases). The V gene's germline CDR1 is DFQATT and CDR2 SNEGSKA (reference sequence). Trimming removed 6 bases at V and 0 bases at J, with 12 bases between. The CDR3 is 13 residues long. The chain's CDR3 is CSAKGVYSYEQYF. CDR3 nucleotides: TGCAGTGCAAAGGGAGTCTACTCCTACGAGCAGTACTTC.

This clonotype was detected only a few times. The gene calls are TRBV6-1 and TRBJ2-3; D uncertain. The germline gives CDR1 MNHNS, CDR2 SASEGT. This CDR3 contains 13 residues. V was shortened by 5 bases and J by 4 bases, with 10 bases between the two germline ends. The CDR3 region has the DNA TGTGCCAGCAGTCTCAGATTGCCAGATACGCAGTATTTT. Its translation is CASSLRLPDTQYF.

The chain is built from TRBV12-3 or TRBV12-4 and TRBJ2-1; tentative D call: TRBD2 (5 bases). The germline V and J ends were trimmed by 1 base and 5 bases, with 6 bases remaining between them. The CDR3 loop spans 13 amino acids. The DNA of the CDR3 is TGTGCCAGCAGTTTAGGACTAAACAATGAGCAGTTCTTC. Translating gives CASSLGLNNEQFF.

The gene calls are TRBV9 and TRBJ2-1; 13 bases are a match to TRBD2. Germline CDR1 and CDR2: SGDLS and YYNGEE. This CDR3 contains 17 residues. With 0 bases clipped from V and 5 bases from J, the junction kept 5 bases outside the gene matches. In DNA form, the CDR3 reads TGTGCCAGCAGCGTAGACCCGGGACTAGCGGGACACAATGAGCAGTTCTTC. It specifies CASSVDPGLAGHNEQFF. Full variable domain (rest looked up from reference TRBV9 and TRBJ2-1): DSGVTQTPKHLITATGQRVTLRCSPRSGDLSVYWYQQSLDQGLQFLIQYYNGEERAKGNILERFSAQQFPDLHSELNLSSLELGDSALYFCASSVDPGLAGHNEQFFGPGTRLTVL.

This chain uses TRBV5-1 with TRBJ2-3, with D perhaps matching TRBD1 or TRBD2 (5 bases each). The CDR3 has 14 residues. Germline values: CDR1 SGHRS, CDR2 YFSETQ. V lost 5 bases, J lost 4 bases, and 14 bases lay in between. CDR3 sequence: CASSFRGTPDTQYF. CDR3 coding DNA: TGCGCCAGCAGTTTCCGGGGCACGCCAGATACGCAGTATTTT.

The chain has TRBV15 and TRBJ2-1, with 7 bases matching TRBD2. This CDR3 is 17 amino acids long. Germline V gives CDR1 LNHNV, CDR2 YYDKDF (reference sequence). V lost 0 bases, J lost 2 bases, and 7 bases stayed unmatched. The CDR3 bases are TGTGCCACCAGCAGAGATCGGTGGGAGGGAACCTACAATGAGCAGTTCTTC. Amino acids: CATSRDRWEGTYNEQFF.

The CDR3 nucleotides read TGTGCCAGCAGTTTAGCAGGACAGGGAGCTTTCTTT. Encoded protein: CASSLAGQGAFF. The chain carries TRBV12-3 or TRBV12-4 and TRBJ1-1; 8 bases map to TRBD1. The CDR3 consists of 12 residues. Unmatched junction bases numbered 1, after V lost 0 bases and J lost 10 bases.

The CDR3 DNA follows: TGTGCCACAGTATGGGGACAGGGGCTGAGCACTGAAGCTTTCTTT. Its protein is CATVWGQGLSTEAFF. The chain uses TRBV19 and TRBJ1-1; 10 bases are shared with TRBD1. The CDR3 spans 15 residues. With 10 bases clipped from V and 4 bases from J, the junction kept 12 bases outside the gene matches. Germline V gene sequence: CDR1 LNHDA, CDR2 SQIVND (reference sequence).

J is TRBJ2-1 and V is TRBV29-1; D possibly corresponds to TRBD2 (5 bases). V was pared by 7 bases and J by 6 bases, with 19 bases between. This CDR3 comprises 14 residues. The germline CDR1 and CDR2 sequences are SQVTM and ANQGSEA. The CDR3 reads CSAEGGDLGNEQFF. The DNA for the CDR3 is TGCAGCGCCGAGGGTGGGGATTTGGGCAATGAGCAGTTCTTC.

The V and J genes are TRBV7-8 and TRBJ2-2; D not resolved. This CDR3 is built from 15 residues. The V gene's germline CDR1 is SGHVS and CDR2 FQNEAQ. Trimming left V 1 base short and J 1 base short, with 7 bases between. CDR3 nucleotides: TGTGCCAGCAGCTTAGTTGCAGGGAACACCGGGGAGCTGTTTTTT. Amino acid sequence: CASSLVAGNTGELFF.

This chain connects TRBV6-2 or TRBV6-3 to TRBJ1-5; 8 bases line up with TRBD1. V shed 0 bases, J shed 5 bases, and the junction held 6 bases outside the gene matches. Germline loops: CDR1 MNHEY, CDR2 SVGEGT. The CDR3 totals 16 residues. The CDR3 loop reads CASSYSKQGGYQPQHF. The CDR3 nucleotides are TGTGCCAGCAGTTACTCGAAACAGGGGGGTTATCAGCCCCAGCATTTT.

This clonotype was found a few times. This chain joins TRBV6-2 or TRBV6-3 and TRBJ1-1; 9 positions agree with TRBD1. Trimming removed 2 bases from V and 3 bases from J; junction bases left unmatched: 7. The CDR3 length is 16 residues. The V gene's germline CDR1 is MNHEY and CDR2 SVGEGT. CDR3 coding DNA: TGTGCCAGCAGTTACCGGGACAGGGTGTCGGACACTGAAGCTTTCTTT. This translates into CASSYRDRVSDTEAFF.

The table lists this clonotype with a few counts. CDR3 sequence (DNA): TGTGCCAGCAGCATATATACAGGGCCCAATGAGCAGTTCTTC. Amino acid sequence: CASSIYTGPNEQFF. This sequence joins TRBV11-2 and TRBJ2-1; tentatively, D is TRBD1 (6 bases). The CDR3 length is 14 residues. Looked up from germline, CDR1 is SGHAT and CDR2 is FQNNGV. V was pared by 5 bases and J by 6 bases, with 14 bases between.

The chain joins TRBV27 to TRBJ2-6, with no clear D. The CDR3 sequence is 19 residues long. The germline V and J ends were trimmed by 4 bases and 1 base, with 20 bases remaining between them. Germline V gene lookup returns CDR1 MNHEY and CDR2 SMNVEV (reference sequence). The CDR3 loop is CASSSIYKRTTSGANVLTF. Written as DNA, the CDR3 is TGTGCCAGCAGTTCCATCTACAAAAGGACCACTTCTGGGGCCAACGTCCTGACTTTC.

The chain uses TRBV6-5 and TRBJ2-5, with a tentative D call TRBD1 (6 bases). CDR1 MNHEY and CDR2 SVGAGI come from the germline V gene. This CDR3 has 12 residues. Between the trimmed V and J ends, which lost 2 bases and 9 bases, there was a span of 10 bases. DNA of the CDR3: TGTGCCAGCAGTTACACAGGGAAAGCCCAGTACTTC. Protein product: CASSYTGKAQYF.

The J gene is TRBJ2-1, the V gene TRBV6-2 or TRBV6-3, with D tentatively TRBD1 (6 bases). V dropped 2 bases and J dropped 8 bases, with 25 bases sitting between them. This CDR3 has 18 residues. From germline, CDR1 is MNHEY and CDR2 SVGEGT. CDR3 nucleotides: TGTGCCAGCAGTTACCCCCCATTCTGGGGGCTGGAGTACGATGAGCAGTTCTTC. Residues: CASSYPPFWGLEYDEQFF.

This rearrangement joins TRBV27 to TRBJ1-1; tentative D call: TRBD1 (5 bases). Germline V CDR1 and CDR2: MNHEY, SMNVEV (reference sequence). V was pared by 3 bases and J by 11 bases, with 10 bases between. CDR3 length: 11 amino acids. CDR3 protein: CASSFGGMAFF. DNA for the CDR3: TGTGCCAGCAGTTTCGGGGGGATGGCTTTCTTT.